The T cell receptor beta chain described here comes from a study of blood T cell repertoires in COVID-19. Across the study: The United States, Italy and Spain were the sources of the acute and convalescent COVID-19 samples. The analysed material was cDNA or gDNA that came from T cells, B-cell-depleted T cells, or PBMCs.

Ten or more counts support this clone. Authors' data handling: Estimates of nucleated cell counts were drawn from the amplification of reference gene primers. The repertoire was sequenced with immunoSEQ multiplex PCR; TCRdb's copy has only in-frame clones and lacks some. Clone size and the V and J calls come from that table; the DNA yielded D and trimming. The data show 250,000 to 350,000 clones, approximately 84% seen once. Germline V lookup: CDR1 SGHKS, CDR2 YYEKEE (reference sequence). The V segment lost 4 bases and the J segment 9 bases; nucleotides outside the gene matches: 7. The CDR3 extends over 13 amino acids. It was during active infection that Seattle patients were enrolled and then longitudinally followed.

The chain combines TRBV5-5 with TRBJ2-3, with 8 bases matching TRBD1. The TCR originated in a human donor with COVID-19, enrolled during active disease. The donor label of this sample is uncertain. Sequencing input: peripheral blood. The CDR3 DNA reads TGTGCCAGCAGCCCCTGGACAGGGCAAACGCAGTATTTT. Protein sequence: CASSPWTGQTQYF.